A single sample gave rise to the 32 T cell receptor beta chains below, sequenced in a study of memory CD4+ T cells and cytomegalovirus serostatus. Data came from immunoSEQ multiplex PCR; TCRdb stores just in-frame clones and leaves some out. The repertoire holds about 50,000 clones, with around 77% as singletons. Single viable CD3+CD4+CD8-CD45RO+ cells were sorted as the memory CD4+ T cells. Sequencing was done on a sample of memory CD4+ T cells from blood. Every receptor here comes from an adult in good health and CMV-seronegative.

This sequence joins TRBV6-5 and TRBJ2-5, with 7 bases matching TRBD1. V was pared by 5 bases and J by 4 bases, with 10 bases of the junction left unmatched. CDR1 is MNHEY and CDR2 is SVGAGI in the germline V gene. The CDR3 has 15 amino acids. For the CDR3, the DNA is TGTGCCAGCAGTCAGACCAGGGGGTCTATAGAGACCCAGTACTTC. Its protein product is CASSQTRGSIETQYF.

This clone was detected only once. The genes are TRBV7-3 and TRBJ1-1; weak D call: TRBD1 (5 bases). Germline loops: CDR1 SGHTA, CDR2 FQGTGA. Trimming shortened V by 5 bases and J by 5 bases, and 18 bases separated the two germline ends. The CDR3 runs 15 residues. CDR3 sequence reads: CASSPGPRRGTEAFF. DNA of the CDR3: TGTGCCAGCAGCCCGGGACCGAGACGGGGGACTGAAGCTTTCTTT.

The J gene is TRBJ2-3, the V gene TRBV5-1; 12 nucleotides align to TRBD2. The CDR3 extends over 16 amino acids. CDR1 is SGHRS and CDR2 is YFSETQ in the germline V gene. Trimming took 6 bases from V and 5 from J; bases not matched to a gene: 10. CDR3 sequence (DNA): TGCGCCAGCACCCCTTCGACTAGCGGGGGTGGAGATACGCAGTATTTT. Amino acid sequence: CASTPSTSGGGDTQYF.

The chain is built from TRBV7-6 and TRBJ1-1; weak D call: TRBD1 (5 bases). The germline CDR1 and CDR2 sequences are SGHVS and FNYEAQ. The V and J ends lost 4 bases and 2 bases respectively, with 14 bases between them. This CDR3 is built from 15 residues. The CDR3 sequence: CASSYDGGGNTEAFF. The CDR3 DNA reads as TGTGCCAGCAGCTACGATGGGGGGGGTAACACTGAAGCTTTCTTT.

The chain recombines TRBV2 with TRBJ2-2; D unresolved. Trimming removed 4 bases from V and 6 bases from J, with 18 bases in between. CDR1 and CDR2 from the germline V gene are SNHLY and FYNNEI. The CDR3 is 16 amino acids. The CDR3 DNA reads as TGTGCCAGCAGTGCACCCGCGGCGGCTGGGGCCGGGGAGCTGTTTTTT. Translating gives CASSAPAAAGAGELFF.

The rearrangement uses TRBV7-6 and TRBJ2-2; no firm D call. This CDR3 spans 14 amino acids. With 2 bases removed from V and 8 bases from J, the gap between germline ends came to 12 bases. Per the germline V gene, CDR1 is SGHVS and CDR2 is FNYEAQ. The CDR3 spells CASSLNPVIGELFF. The CDR3, as DNA: TGTGCCAGCAGCTTAAACCCAGTCATAGGGGAGCTGTTTTTT.

CDR3 bases: TGTGCCAGCCGCAGTTCCTCTGGGGCCAACGTCCTGACTTTC. Translated: CASRSSSGANVLTF. The V call is TRBV18, the J call TRBJ2-6; D is unresolved. The CDR3 length is 14 residues. The germline gives CDR1 KGHSH, CDR2 LQKENI. The germline V and J ends were trimmed by 8 bases and 0 bases, with 8 bases remaining between them.

V gene TRBV5-1 combines with J gene TRBJ1-2; D may be TRBD1 (6 bases). Germline lookup yields CDR1 SGHRS and CDR2 YFSETQ. This CDR3 has 12 residues. V was trimmed by 9 bases and J by 0 bases, leaving 9 bases between them. The CDR3 DNA reads TGCGCCATCAGGGACACTAACTATGGCTACACCTTC. This translates into CAIRDTNYGYTF.

Comment on this clone: The same CDR3 also results from other DNA sequences found in this sample. The chain recombines TRBV4-3 with TRBJ2-3; D is unresolved. The CDR3 has 13 amino acids. In germline, CDR1 is LGHNA, CDR2 YSLEER. Trimming cost V 1 base and J 0 bases, with 2 bases left between them. CDR3 DNA: TGCGCCAGCAGCCAAGGGAGCACAGATACGCAGTATTTT. Translation: CASSQGSTDTQYF.

The genes are TRBV11-2 and TRBJ2-7; D remains unclear. The ends were cut back, 1 base at V and 4 bases at J, with 14 bases in the middle. Germline values: CDR1 SGHAT, CDR2 FQNNGV. This CDR3 spans 15 amino acids. The CDR3 DNA sequence: TGTGCCAGCAGCTTAGTACCAGGAGTCTCATACGAGCAGTACTTC. Translation gives CASSLVPGVSYEQYF.

The chain links TRBV4-2 to TRBJ2-3, with 12 nucleotides matching TRBD2. From germline, CDR1 is LGHNA and CDR2 YNFKEQ. The J segment lost 2 bases and the V segment lost 0 bases, leaving 12 bases of the junction unmatched. The CDR3 contains 20 residues. The CDR3 DNA reads TGTGCCAGCAGCCAAGATAGAATCGGGCGACTAGCGGGGGACACAGATACGCAGTATTTT. It yields the protein CASSQDRIGRLAGDTDTQYF.

The genes are TRBV6-1 and TRBJ1-1; D gene ambiguous. CDR1 and CDR2 (germline): MNHNS, SASEGT. The CDR3 consists of 13 residues. The ends were cut back, 6 bases at V and 4 bases at J, with 12 bases in the middle. CDR3 in DNA: TGTGCCAGCAGGGAACGGGCCCCCACTGAAGCTTTCTTT. This encodes CASRERAPTEAFF.

The chain couples TRBV29-1 to TRBJ1-2; perhaps TRBD1 as D (5 bases). V shed 0 bases and J shed 8 bases, with 10 bases lying between them. CDR1 SQVTM and CDR2 ANQGSEA come from the germline V gene. There are 12 residues in the CDR3. CDR3 in DNA: TGCAGCGTTGAAGACGAATCAGGGGGCTACACCTTC. Amino acids: CSVEDESGGYTF. The full variable domain, rest sourced from reference TRBV29-1 and TRBJ1-2, is SAVISQKPSRDICQRGTSLTIQCQVDSQVTMMFWYRQQPGQSLTLIATANQGSEATYESGFVIDKFPISRPNLTFSTLTVSNMSPEDSSIYLCSVEDESGGYTFGSGTRLTVV.

In its sample, this clone was seen a few times. The rearrangement joins TRBV5-1 to TRBJ1-4; D might be TRBD1 (5 bases). The V end was cut by 2 bases, the J end by 7 bases, with 6 bases between. Germline CDR1 and CDR2: SGHRS and YFSETQ. This CDR3 is 12 amino acids long. CDR3 coding DNA: TGCGCCAGCAGCTTTACAGGTGAAAAACTGTTTTTT. Encoded protein: CASSFTGEKLFF.

This clone was found once. The genes are TRBV7-2 and TRBJ1-5; no clear D gene. The CDR3 has 13 residues. The V end lost 4 bases, the J end lost 4 bases, and 8 bases lay between the germline ends. Germline CDR1 and CDR2: SGHTA and FQGNSA. Here the CDR3 DNA reads TGTGCCAGCAGCTCACAATATAATCAGCCCCAGCATTTT. Its protein is CASSSQYNQPQHF.

The chain couples TRBV27 to TRBJ1-1; 11 nucleotides line up with TRBD1. CDR3 length: 16 residues. The V segment lost 5 bases and the J segment 6 bases; nucleotides outside the gene matches: 11. Germline V gives CDR1 MNHEY, CDR2 SMNVEV (reference sequence). For the CDR3, the DNA is TGTGCCAGCAGTCTCCAGCGGACAGGGGGCGCGGCTGAAGCTTTCTTT. Residues: CASSLQRTGGAAEAFF.

The CDR3 nucleotides are TGTGCCAGCAACCGCGGGGGCATATATACGCAGTATTTT. Amino acid sequence: CASNRGGIYTQYF. The J gene is TRBJ2-3, the V gene TRBV28; TRBD2 is a possible D gene (7 bases). The CDR3 extends over 13 amino acids. V gave up 7 bases and J gave up 7 bases, with 15 bases separating them. CDR1 and CDR2 from the germline V gene are MDHEN and SYDVKM.

The rearrangement uses TRBV27 and TRBJ2-5; tentatively, D is TRBD1 or TRBD2 (6 bases each). Trimming shortened V by 6 bases and J by 1 base, and 15 bases separated the two germline ends. The CDR3 contains 15 residues. Germline CDR1 is MNHEY and CDR2 is SMNVEV (reference sequence). This CDR3 reads CASSPRGEPQETQYF. Here the CDR3 DNA reads TGTGCCAGCAGCCCGAGGGGGGAGCCCCAAGAGACCCAGTACTTC.

The chain combines TRBV7-8 with TRBJ2-5; 11 bases are a match to TRBD2. The CDR3 runs 15 residues. Germline V gene data show CDR1 as SGHVS and CDR2 as FQNEAQ. V shed 2 bases and J 4 bases; nucleotides not matched to a gene: 3. The CDR3 is CASSLLAGGGETQYF. The CDR3 bases are TGTGCCAGCAGCTTACTAGCGGGGGGCGGAGAGACCCAGTACTTC.

The V gene is TRBV2, the J gene TRBJ1-3; the match to TRBD1 covers 8 bases. The trim removed 4 bases at V and 3 bases at J, leaving 2 bases unmatched. CDR3 length equals 14 residues. In germline, CDR1 is SNHLY, CDR2 FYNNEI. The CDR3 DNA follows: TGTGCCAGCAGTGGGACAGGGAATGGAAACACCATATATTTT. This codes for CASSGTGNGNTIYF.

The V call is TRBV27, the J call TRBJ1-3; D is possibly TRBD1 (5 bases). The CDR3 loop spans 14 amino acids. The ends were cut back, 5 bases at V and 2 bases at J, with 10 bases in the middle. CDR1 and CDR2 from the germline V gene are MNHEY and SMNVEV (reference sequence). CDR3 amino acids: CASSRGGAGNTIYF. DNA for the CDR3: TGTGCCAGCAGTCGAGGAGGGGCTGGAAACACCATATATTTT.

CDR3: CASSETGLETQYF. The CDR3 DNA follows: TGTGCCAGCAGTGAAACGGGTTTGGAGACCCAGTACTTC. The V gene is TRBV2, the J gene TRBJ2-5; D not resolved. V lost 2 bases, J lost 5 bases, and 9 bases lay in between. Germline lookup yields CDR1 SNHLY and CDR2 FYNNEI. The CDR3 runs to 13 residues. Complete variable domain (other parts from reference TRBV2 and TRBJ2-5): EPEVTQTPSHQVTQMGQEVILRCVPISNHLYFYWYRQILGQKVEFLVSFYNNEISEKSEIFDDQFSVERPDGSNFTLKIRSTKLEDSAMYFCASSETGLETQYFGPGTRLLVL.

The rearrangement uses TRBV13 and TRBJ2-3, with 8 bases aligning to TRBD1. The CDR3 covers 16 residues. Trimming took 5 bases from V and 0 from J; bases not matched to a gene: 7. In germline, CDR1 is PRHDT, CDR2 FYEKMQ (reference sequence). CDR3 DNA sequence: TGTGCCAGCAGCCCGAGGACAGGGTATAGCACAGATACGCAGTATTTT. Translation: CASSPRTGYSTDTQYF.

The CDR3 DNA reads TGCGCCAGCAGCTTGGAAGGGCTTGAGAGTTCACCCCTCCACTTT. Translated: CASSLEGLESSPLHF. V usage is TRBV5-1 and J usage is TRBJ1-6; no firm D call. V was shortened by 0 bases and J by 9 bases, with 13 bases between the two germline ends. CDR1 is SGHRS, CDR2 YFSETQ, per germline. The CDR3 spans 15 residues. Supplemented by reference TRBV5-1 and TRBJ1-6, the full variable domain reads KAGVTQTPRYLIKTRGQQVTLSCSPISGHRSVSWYQQTPGQGLQFLFEYFSETQRNKGNFPGRFSGRQFSNSRSEMNVSTLELGDSALYLCASSLEGLESSPLHFGNGTRLTVT.

The chain joins TRBV19 to TRBJ1-2; D perhaps matches TRBD1 (5 bases). CDR3 size: 11 residues. Germline V CDR1 and CDR2: LNHDA, SQIVND (reference sequence). The CDR3 spells CAAREGYGYTF. The CDR3 DNA reads TGTGCTGCGAGGGAGGGGTATGGCTACACCTTC.

A single count supports this clone. V gene TRBV7-2 combines with J gene TRBJ1-2; the D gene is possibly TRBD1 (5 bases). The CDR3 extends over 15 amino acids. Trimming removed 2 bases at V and 4 bases at J, with 14 bases between. From germline, CDR1 is SGHTA and CDR2 FQGNSA. The CDR3 protein is CASSLNGGGSYGYTF. For the CDR3, the DNA is TGTGCCAGCAGCTTAAACGGGGGTGGAAGCTATGGCTACACCTTC.

The chain combines TRBV9 with TRBJ1-1, with D perhaps matching TRBD1 (5 bases). Looked up from germline, CDR1 is SGDLS and CDR2 is YYNGEE. V lost 2 bases and J 3 bases, leaving 11 bases between the germline ends. This CDR3 is built from 14 residues. The CDR3 reads CASSVYGDDTEAFF. DNA for the CDR3: TGTGCCAGCAGCGTCTACGGGGACGACACTGAAGCTTTCTTT.

This clone has more than one count but fewer than ten. V is TRBV7-8 and J is TRBJ1-5, with D hard to call. Germline loops: CDR1 SGHVS, CDR2 FQNEAQ. This CDR3 region has 12 residues. V was pared by 4 bases and J by 6 bases, with 7 bases between. This CDR3 reads CASSSRGQPQHF. DNA of the CDR3: TGTGCCAGCAGCTCTCGGGGTCAGCCCCAGCATTTT.

J is TRBJ2-5 and V is TRBV6-1; D gene ambiguous. The CDR3 length is 13 residues. V lost 5 bases and J lost 0, with 7 bases in between. The V gene's germline CDR1 is MNHNS and CDR2 SASEGT. CDR3 nucleotide sequence: TGTGCCAGCAGTCCGAGTTACCAAGAGACCCAGTACTTC. It codes for CASSPSYQETQYF.

This clone has just a few counts. CDR3 DNA: TGCGCCAGCAGTGGGGCCGGGACACGGCCACATAATTCACCCCTCCACTTT. Amino acid sequence: CASSGAGTRPHNSPLHF. The chain has TRBV10-1 and TRBJ1-6; D may be TRBD1 (6 bases). CDR3 length: 17 amino acids. V was cut by 4 bases and J by 5 bases, with 18 bases left in between. Looked up from germline, CDR1 is WNHNN and CDR2 is SYGVQD (reference sequence).

The CDR3 spells CSVGSRRSGGYEQYF. The CDR3, as DNA: TGCAGCGTTGGTAGCCGGCGGAGCGGGGGATACGAGCAGTACTTC. The J gene is TRBJ2-7, the V gene TRBV29-1, with 8 positions matching TRBD2. Trimming took 4 bases from V and 4 from J; bases not matched to a gene: 12. The CDR3 is 15 amino acids. Germline CDR1 and CDR2: SQVTM and ANQGSEA.

The V gene is TRBV7-6, the J gene TRBJ2-3, with 9 bases aligning to TRBD2. The CDR3 is 16 residues long. Germline-derived CDR1 and CDR2 are SGHVS and FNYEAQ. V dropped 0 bases and J dropped 4; count of bases not matched to a gene: 5. The CDR3 region has the DNA TGTGCCAGCAGCTTAGCGCCTAGCGGGGTCGCAGATACGCAGTATTTT. It translates to CASSLAPSGVADTQYF.